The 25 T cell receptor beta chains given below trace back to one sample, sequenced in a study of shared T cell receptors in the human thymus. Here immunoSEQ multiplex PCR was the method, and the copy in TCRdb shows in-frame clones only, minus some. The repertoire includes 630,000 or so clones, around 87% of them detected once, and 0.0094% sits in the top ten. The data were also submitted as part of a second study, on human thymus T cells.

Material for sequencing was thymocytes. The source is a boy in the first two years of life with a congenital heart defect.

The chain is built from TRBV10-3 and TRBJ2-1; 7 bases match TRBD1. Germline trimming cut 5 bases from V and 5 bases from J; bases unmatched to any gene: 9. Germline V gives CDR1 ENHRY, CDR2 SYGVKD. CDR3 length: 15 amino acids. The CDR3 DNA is TGTGCCATCAGTCGACAGGGATCTAGTAACAATGAGCAGTTCTTC. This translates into CAISRQGSSNNEQFF.

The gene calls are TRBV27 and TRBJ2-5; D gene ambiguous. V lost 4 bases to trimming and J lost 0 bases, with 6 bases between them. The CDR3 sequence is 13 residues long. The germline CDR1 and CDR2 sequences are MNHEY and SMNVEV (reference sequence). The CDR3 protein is CASSSSYQETQYF. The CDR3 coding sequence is TGTGCCAGCAGTTCCTCGTACCAAGAGACCCAGTACTTC.

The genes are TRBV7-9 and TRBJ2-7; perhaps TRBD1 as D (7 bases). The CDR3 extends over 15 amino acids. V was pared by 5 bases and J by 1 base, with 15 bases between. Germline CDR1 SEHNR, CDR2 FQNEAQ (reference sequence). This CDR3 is CASSPARDRSYEQYF. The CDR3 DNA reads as TGTGCCAGCAGCCCGGCGCGGGACAGATCCTACGAGCAGTACTTC.

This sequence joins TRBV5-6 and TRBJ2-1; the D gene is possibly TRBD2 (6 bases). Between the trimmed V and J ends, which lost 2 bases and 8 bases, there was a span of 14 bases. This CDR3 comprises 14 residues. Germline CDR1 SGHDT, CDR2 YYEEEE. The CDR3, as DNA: TGTGCCAGCAGCTTCGGGGGAGTAACGGATGAGCAGTTCTTC. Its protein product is CASSFGGVTDEQFF.

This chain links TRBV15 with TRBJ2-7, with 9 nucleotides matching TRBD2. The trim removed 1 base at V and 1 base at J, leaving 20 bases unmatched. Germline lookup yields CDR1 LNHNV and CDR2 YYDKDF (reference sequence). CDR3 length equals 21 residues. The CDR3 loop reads CATSRVDSGSGASEKSYEQYF. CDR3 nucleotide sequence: TGTGCCACCAGCAGAGTGGATAGCGGGAGTGGGGCGTCCGAGAAGTCCTACGAGCAGTACTTC.

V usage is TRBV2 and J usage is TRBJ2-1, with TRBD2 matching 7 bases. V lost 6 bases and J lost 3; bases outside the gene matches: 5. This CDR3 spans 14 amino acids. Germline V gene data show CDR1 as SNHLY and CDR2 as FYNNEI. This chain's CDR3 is CASRRGFLYNEQFF. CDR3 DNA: TGTGCCAGCAGGCGGGGGTTCCTCTACAATGAGCAGTTCTTC.

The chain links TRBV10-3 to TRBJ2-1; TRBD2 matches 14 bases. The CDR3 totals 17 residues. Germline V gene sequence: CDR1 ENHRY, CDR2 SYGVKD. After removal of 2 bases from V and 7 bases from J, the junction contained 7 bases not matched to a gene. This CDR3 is CAISEMTSGRVRNEQFF. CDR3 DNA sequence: TGTGCCATCAGTGAGATGACTAGCGGGAGGGTGCGGAATGAGCAGTTCTTC.

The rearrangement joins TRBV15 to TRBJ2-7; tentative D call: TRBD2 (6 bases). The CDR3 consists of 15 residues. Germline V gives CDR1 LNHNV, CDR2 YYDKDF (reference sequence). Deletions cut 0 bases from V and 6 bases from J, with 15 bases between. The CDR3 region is CATSRDSGGGVEQYF. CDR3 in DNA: TGTGCCACCAGCAGAGATAGTGGAGGAGGGGTCGAGCAGTACTTC.

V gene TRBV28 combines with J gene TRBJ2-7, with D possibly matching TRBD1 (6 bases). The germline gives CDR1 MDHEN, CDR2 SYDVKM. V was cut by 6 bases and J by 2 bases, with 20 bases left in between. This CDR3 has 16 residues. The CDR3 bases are TGTGCCAGCAGCACCGAGGGACACCTCACTACCTACGAGCAGTACTTC. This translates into CASSTEGHLTTYEQYF.

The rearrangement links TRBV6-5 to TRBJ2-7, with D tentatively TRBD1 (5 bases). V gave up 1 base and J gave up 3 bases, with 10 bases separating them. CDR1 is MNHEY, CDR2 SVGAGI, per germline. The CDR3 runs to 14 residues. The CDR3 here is CASSYFPTGYEQYF. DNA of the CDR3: TGTGCCAGCAGTTACTTCCCCACAGGCTACGAGCAGTACTTC.

The CDR3 bases are TGCGCCAGCAGCTTCGTTGGCGGGGGGCCAACGAACACCGGGGAGCTGTTTTTT. This translates into CASSFVGGGPTNTGELFF. This chain joins TRBV5-1 and TRBJ2-2; the match to TRBD2 covers 8 bases. Trimming cost V 2 bases and J 0 bases; bases outside gene matches: 9. CDR1 is SGHRS and CDR2 is YFSETQ in the germline V gene. This CDR3 spans 18 amino acids.

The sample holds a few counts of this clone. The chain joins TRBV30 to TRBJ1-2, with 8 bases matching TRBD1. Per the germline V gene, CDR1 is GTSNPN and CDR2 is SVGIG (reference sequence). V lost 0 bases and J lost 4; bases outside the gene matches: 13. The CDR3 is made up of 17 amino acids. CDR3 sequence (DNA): TGTGCCTGGAGTGTACAGGTCTGGCAGGGGGCAACCTATGGCTACACCTTC. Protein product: CAWSVQVWQGATYGYTF.

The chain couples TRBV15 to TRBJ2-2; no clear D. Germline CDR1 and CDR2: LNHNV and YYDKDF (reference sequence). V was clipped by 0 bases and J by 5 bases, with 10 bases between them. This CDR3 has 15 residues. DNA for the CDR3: TGTGCCACCAGCAGAGATCCCAGTATGACCGGGGAGCTGTTTTTT. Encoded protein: CATSRDPSMTGELFF.

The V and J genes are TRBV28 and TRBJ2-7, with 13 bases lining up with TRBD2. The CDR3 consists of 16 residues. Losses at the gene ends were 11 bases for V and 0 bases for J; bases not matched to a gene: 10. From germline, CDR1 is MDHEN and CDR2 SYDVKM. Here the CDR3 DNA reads TGTGCCTCCCGGACTAGCGGGAGACGGAGCTCCTACGAGCAGTACTTC. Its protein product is CASRTSGRRSSYEQYF.

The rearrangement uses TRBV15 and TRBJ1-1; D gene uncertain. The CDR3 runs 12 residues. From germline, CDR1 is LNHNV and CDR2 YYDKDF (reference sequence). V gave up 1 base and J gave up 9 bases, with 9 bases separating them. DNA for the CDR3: TGTGCCACCAGCAGAGTCGGAGGGAAAGCTTTCTTT. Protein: CATSRVGGKAFF.

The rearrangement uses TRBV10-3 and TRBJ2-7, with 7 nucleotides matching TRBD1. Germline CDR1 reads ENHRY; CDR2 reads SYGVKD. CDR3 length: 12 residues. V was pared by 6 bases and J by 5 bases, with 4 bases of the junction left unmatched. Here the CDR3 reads CAISQQGNEQYF. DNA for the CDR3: TGTGCCATCAGCCAACAGGGGAACGAGCAGTACTTC.

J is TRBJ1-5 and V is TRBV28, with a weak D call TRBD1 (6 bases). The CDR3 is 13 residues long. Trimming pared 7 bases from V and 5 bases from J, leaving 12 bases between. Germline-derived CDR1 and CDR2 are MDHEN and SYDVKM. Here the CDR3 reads CASMQQGDQPQHF. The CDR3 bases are TGTGCCAGCATGCAACAGGGAGATCAGCCCCAGCATTTT.

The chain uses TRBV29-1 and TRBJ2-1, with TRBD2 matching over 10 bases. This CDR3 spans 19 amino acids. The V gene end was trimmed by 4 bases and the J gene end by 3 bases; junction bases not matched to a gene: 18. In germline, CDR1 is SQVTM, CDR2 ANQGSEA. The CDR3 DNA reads TGCAGCGTTGTATCCCCTACTAGCGGGGTGACCCCTGACTACAATGAGCAGTTCTTC. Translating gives CSVVSPTSGVTPDYNEQFF.

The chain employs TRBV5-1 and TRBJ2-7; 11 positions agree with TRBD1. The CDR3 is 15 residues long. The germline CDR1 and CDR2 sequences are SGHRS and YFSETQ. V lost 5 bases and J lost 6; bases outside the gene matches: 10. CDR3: CASRGRDRGTGEQYF. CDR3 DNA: TGCGCCAGCAGGGGTAGGGACAGGGGGACTGGCGAGCAGTACTTC.

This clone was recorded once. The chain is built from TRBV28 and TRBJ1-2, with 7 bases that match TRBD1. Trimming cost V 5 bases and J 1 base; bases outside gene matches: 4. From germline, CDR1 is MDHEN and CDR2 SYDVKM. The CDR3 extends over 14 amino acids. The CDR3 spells CASSRTGHNYGYTF. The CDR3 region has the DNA TGTGCCAGCAGTCGGACAGGTCATAACTATGGCTACACCTTC.

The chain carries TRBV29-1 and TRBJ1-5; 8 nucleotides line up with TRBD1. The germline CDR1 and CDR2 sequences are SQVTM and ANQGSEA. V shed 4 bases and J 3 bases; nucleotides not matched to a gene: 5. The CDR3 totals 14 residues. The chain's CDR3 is CSVGTGSYNQPQHF. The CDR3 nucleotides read TGCAGCGTTGGGACAGGGTCCTACAATCAGCCCCAGCATTTT.

The chain's CDR3 is CASSKQGIGNQPQHF. In DNA form, the CDR3 reads TGTGCCAGCAGTAAACAGGGAATTGGCAATCAGCCCCAGCATTTT. The rearrangement uses TRBV28 and TRBJ1-5, with a tentative D call TRBD1 (6 bases). The CDR3 covers 15 residues. From germline, CDR1 is MDHEN and CDR2 SYDVKM. Trimming left V 5 bases short and J 2 bases short, with 13 bases between.

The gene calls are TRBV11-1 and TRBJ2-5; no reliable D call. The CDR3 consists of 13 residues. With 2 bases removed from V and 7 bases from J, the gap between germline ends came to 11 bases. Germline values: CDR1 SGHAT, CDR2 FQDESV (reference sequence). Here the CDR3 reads CASSLIALGTQYF. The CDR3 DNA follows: TGTGCCAGCAGCTTAATTGCGCTTGGGACCCAGTACTTC.

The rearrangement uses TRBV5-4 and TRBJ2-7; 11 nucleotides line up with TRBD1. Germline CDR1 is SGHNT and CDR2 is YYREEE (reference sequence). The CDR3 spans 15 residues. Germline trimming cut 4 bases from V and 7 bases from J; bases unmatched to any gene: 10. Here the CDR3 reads CASSKRFRDRGEQYF. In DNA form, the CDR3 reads TGTGCCAGCAGCAAGAGATTCCGGGACAGGGGGGAGCAGTACTTC.

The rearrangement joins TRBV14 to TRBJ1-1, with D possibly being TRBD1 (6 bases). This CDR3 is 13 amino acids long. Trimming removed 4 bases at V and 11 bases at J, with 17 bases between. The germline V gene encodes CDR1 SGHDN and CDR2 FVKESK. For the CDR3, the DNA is TGTGCCAGCAGCCCCGCATTGGGGGGGCGGGCTTTCTTT. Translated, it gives CASSPALGGRAFF.